These 29 T cell receptor beta chains came from one sample sequenced in a study of blood T cells in healthy people across ages. Primers used in a second PCR of about 7 to 12 cycles were a sample-barcoded 5' primer and a J-beta primer mix. Using its own MiXCR run on the 5' RACE reads, TCRdb lists one record per CDR3 protein. The data show 1.5 million or so distinct CDR3 sequences, roughly 43% seen once. Sequencing was performed on blood. These TCRs come from a young woman in good health.

This clonotype was seen a handful of times. This sequence joins TRBV24-1 and TRBJ1-2; tentatively, D is TRBD1 (6 bases). The V gene's germline CDR1 is KGHDR and CDR2 SFDVKD. Between the trimmed V and J ends, which lost 4 bases and 6 bases, there was a span of 17 bases. This CDR3 region has 15 residues. The CDR3 bases are TGTGCCACCAGTGACCCCCAGGAGGGGGGTCATGGCTACACCTTC. Translation: CATSDPQEGGHGYTF.

V and J are TRBV12-3 or TRBV12-4 and TRBJ1-2, with D hard to call. V lost 1 base, J lost 6 bases, and 9 bases lay in between. This CDR3 is 13 amino acids long. For the CDR3, the DNA is TGTGCCAGCAGTTTAGTTCGTGGGAATGGCTACACCTTC. Translation gives CASSLVRGNGYTF.

This clonotype was picked up a small number of times. The CDR3 DNA is TGTGCCAGCTCTCCTAACCCTCCGGGACTAGAGGGGAATGAGCAGTTCTTC. It encodes CASSPNPPGLEGNEQFF. This rearrangement joins TRBV18 to TRBJ2-1; 8 bases match TRBD2. V lost 6 bases to trimming and J lost 7 bases; unmatched junction nucleotides: 17. CDR3 length: 17 amino acids. Germline lookup yields CDR1 KGHSH and CDR2 LQKENI.

This clonotype appeared a few times. The chain employs TRBV20-1 and TRBJ2-3, with 10 nucleotides matching TRBD2. Germline V gene data show CDR1 as DFQATT and CDR2 as SNEGSKA (reference sequence). The CDR3 length is 18 residues. The trim removed 0 bases at V and 0 bases at J, leaving 9 bases unmatched. Here the CDR3 DNA reads TGCAGTGCTAGAGATCCCCGCCTACTAGCGGGGAGCACAGATACGCAGTATTTT. Encoded protein: CSARDPRLLAGSTDTQYF.

This clonotype was seen many times. The CDR3 sequence: CASTLGDSTYEQYF. Written as DNA, the CDR3 is TGTGCCAGCACCCTTGGTGACAGTACCTACGAGCAGTACTTC. The chain combines TRBV7-9 with TRBJ2-7; tentatively, D is TRBD1 (5 bases). V gave up 7 bases and J gave up 2 bases, with 15 bases separating them. The CDR3 length is 14 residues. Germline CDR1 and CDR2: SEHNR and FQNEAQ (reference sequence).

The chain links TRBV7-2 to TRBJ2-3; 8 nucleotides match TRBD2. Germline V CDR1 and CDR2: SGHTA, FQGNSA. This CDR3 contains 16 residues. V dropped 1 base and J dropped 7; count of bases not matched to a gene: 10. The DNA of the CDR3 is TGTGCCAGCAGCTTAGGGTTCGGGACTAGGCGGAATACGCAGTATTTT. Translated: CASSLGFGTRRNTQYF.

This clonotype was picked up a small number of times. In DNA form, the CDR3 reads TGTGCCAGCAGTCGGCAGGGGGCCGCAAATCAGCCCCAGCATTTT. Translated, it gives CASSRQGAANQPQHF. The rearrangement uses TRBV6-1 and TRBJ1-5; 8 bases are shared with TRBD1. CDR1 MNHNS and CDR2 SASEGT come from the germline V gene. V shed 5 bases and J 4 bases; nucleotides not matched to a gene: 7. The CDR3 length is 15 residues.

The sample holds a few counts of this clonotype. This chain joins TRBV9 and TRBJ2-7; TRBD2 agrees at 14 bases. Germline assignment: CDR1 SGDLS and CDR2 YYNGEE. CDR3 size: 16 residues. V shed 4 bases, J shed 7 bases, and the junction held 10 bases outside the gene matches. The CDR3 bases are TGTGCCAGCAGCTCTAGCGGGACTAGCGGGAGCTATGAGCAGTACTTC. Translated: CASSSSGTSGSYEQYF.

The chain uses TRBV6-2 or TRBV6-3 and TRBJ2-7; no clear D gene. CDR1 is MNHEY, CDR2 SVGEGT, per germline. CDR3 length: 14 residues. V lost 2 bases to trimming and J lost 0 bases, with 8 bases between them. Here the CDR3 DNA reads TGTGCCAGCAGTTACAATGAGGTCTCCTACGAGCAGTACTTC. Its translation is CASSYNEVSYEQYF.

This clonotype has a count of ten or more. This chain connects TRBV29-1 to TRBJ2-7; the match to TRBD1 covers 8 bases. V was clipped by 5 bases and J by 2 bases; unmatched bases: 11. Germline V gene sequence: CDR1 SQVTM, CDR2 ANQGSEA. The CDR3 sequence is 15 residues long. The CDR3 DNA follows: TGCAGCGTTCCCGCTGGACAGGGAACCCCCTACGAGCAGTACTTC. Translating gives CSVPAGQGTPYEQYF.

V usage is TRBV6-1 and J usage is TRBJ1-2; D may be TRBD1 (5 bases). Trimming took 6 bases from V and 5 from J, leaving 25 bases between them. In germline, CDR1 is MNHNS, CDR2 SASEGT. This CDR3 is built from 17 residues. The CDR3 reads CASSTKRTGDFQYGYTF. CDR3 nucleotides: TGTGCCAGCAGCACGAAAAGGACGGGGGACTTTCAGTATGGCTACACCTTC.

In its sample, this clonotype was seen a few times. This chain joins TRBV20-1 and TRBJ2-5; the D gene is possibly TRBD1 (6 bases). CDR1 is DFQATT, CDR2 SNEGSKA, per germline (reference sequence). This CDR3 has 14 residues. Trimming removed 1 base from V and 2 bases from J, with 11 bases in between. The CDR3 region is CSARAGDNQETQYF. CDR3 coding DNA: TGCAGTGCTAGAGCTGGGGACAATCAAGAGACCCAGTACTTC.

This chain joins TRBV9 and TRBJ2-5; weak D call: TRBD1 (6 bases). The J call could be wrong; TRBJ2-7 is a better fit for the DNA end. Per germline, CDR1 SGDLS and CDR2 YYNGEE. CDR3 size: 15 residues. The CDR3 here is CASSPDRLDFYEQYF. The DNA of the CDR3 is TGTGCCAGCAGCCCTGACAGGTTGGATTTTTACGAGCAGTACTTC.

This clonotype was seen a handful of times. A much more abundant neighbour one base away suggests this may be a read error. The V gene is TRBV7-9, the J gene TRBJ2-4; D might be TRBD2 (5 bases). The DNA end lines up better with TRBJ2-5; the J call may be wrong. The CDR3 runs 11 residues. Germline-derived CDR1 and CDR2 are SEHNR and FQNEAQ (reference sequence). CDR3 bases: TGTGCCAGCAATGAGGGAGAGACCCAGTACTTC. It codes for CASNEGETQYF.

This chain links TRBV7-2 with TRBJ2-3; 7 positions match TRBD2. Germline CDR1 is SGHTA and CDR2 is FQGNSA. CDR3 length: 15 amino acids. The V gene end was trimmed by 3 bases and the J gene end by 2 bases; junction bases not matched to a gene: 5. CDR3 region: CASSFPAGSTDTQYF. The DNA of the CDR3 is TGTGCCAGCAGCTTCCCAGCGGGGTCCACAGATACGCAGTATTTT.

The chain couples TRBV7-8 to TRBJ2-5; perhaps TRBD2 as D (5 bases). In germline, CDR1 is SGHVS, CDR2 FQNEAQ. This CDR3 has 16 residues. Trimming stripped 3 bases from V and 11 bases from J, with 25 bases between. For the CDR3, the DNA is TGTGCCAGCAGCTTGGCGGGTGTGGTTAACAATGGTGAGCAGTACTTC. It specifies CASSLAGVVNNGEQYF. The full variable domain, with the rest looked up from reference TRBV7-8 and TRBJ2-5, is GAGVSQSPRYKVAKRGQDVALRCDPISGHVSLFWYQQALGQGPEFLTYFQNEAQLDKSGLPSDRFFAERPEGSVSTLKIQRTQQEDSAVYLCASSLAGVVNNGEQYFGPGTRLLVL.

The chain has TRBV28 and TRBJ2-1; 13 nucleotides match TRBD2. V trimming: 6 bases; J trimming: 7 bases; junction bases outside the gene matches: 9. CDR1 is MDHEN, CDR2 SYDVKM, per germline. There are 16 residues in the CDR3. DNA of the CDR3: TGTGCCAGCAGGGAGATGGGACTAGCGGGATTTAATGAGCAGTTCTTC. This sequence encodes CASREMGLAGFNEQFF.

The chain couples TRBV6-5 to TRBJ1-6; perhaps TRBD1 as D (5 bases). This CDR3 contains 15 residues. In germline, CDR1 is MNHEY, CDR2 SVGAGI. The V end lost 5 bases, the J end lost 7 bases, and 15 bases lay between the germline ends. CDR3 sequence reads: CASSPPRGINSPLHF. The CDR3 DNA reads TGTGCCAGCAGTCCTCCAAGGGGAATCAATTCACCCCTCCACTTT.

This clonotype was seen only a few times. This chain links TRBV27 with TRBJ2-3; D may be TRBD1 (5 bases). The CDR3 runs 18 residues. V was clipped by 0 bases and J by 3 bases, with 19 bases between them. CDR1 is MNHEY, CDR2 SMNVEV, per germline (reference sequence). DNA for the CDR3: TGTGCCAGCAGTTTATCGGTCCCCCAGGGCGGATTTACAGATACGCAGTATTTT. Protein sequence: CASSLSVPQGGFTDTQYF.

This clonotype was observed a handful of times. The gene calls are TRBV28 and TRBJ2-7; D is possibly TRBD1 or TRBD2 (6 bases each). The length of the CDR3 is 16 residues. CDR1 MDHEN and CDR2 SYDVKM come from the germline V gene. V dropped 3 bases and J dropped 0 bases, with 15 bases sitting between them. In DNA form, the CDR3 reads TGTGCCAGCAGTTTTTCAGGGGACTCCAGCTCCTACGAGCAGTACTTC. This encodes CASSFSGDSSSYEQYF.

This clonotype was detected only a few times. This rearrangement joins TRBV3-1 to TRBJ2-1; 10 bases match TRBD2. The germline CDR1 and CDR2 sequences are LGHDT and YNNKEL (reference sequence). The CDR3 covers 16 residues. Trimming cost V 3 bases and J 3 bases; bases outside gene matches: 5. DNA of the CDR3: TGTGCCAGCAGCCATGTTAGCGGGAGGCGCTACAATGAGCAGTTCTTC. Translation gives CASSHVSGRRYNEQFF.

This sequence joins TRBV20-1 and TRBJ2-3; 14 positions match TRBD2. Germline loops: CDR1 DFQATT, CDR2 SNEGSKA (reference sequence). The CDR3 sequence is 19 residues long. Trimming took 1 base from V and 5 from J; bases not matched to a gene: 14. CDR3 DNA sequence: TGCAGTGCTAGAGGAGAGGCTCTGACTAGCGGGAGGGCCAGAGATACGCAGTATTTT. Amino acids: CSARGEALTSGRARDTQYF.

The V and J genes are TRBV7-9 and TRBJ1-5; weak D call: TRBD1 (5 bases). Germline-derived CDR1 and CDR2 are SEHNR and FQNEAQ (reference sequence). Between the trimmed V and J ends, which lost 5 bases and 0 bases, there was a span of 14 bases. This CDR3 spans 16 amino acids. In DNA, the CDR3 is TGTGCCAGCAGCCAGGGAGGAGGGAGTAGCAATCAGCCCCAGCATTTT. Its protein product is CASSQGGGSSNQPQHF.

This clonotype has just a few counts. The chain carries TRBV14 and TRBJ2-1; 8 bases agree with TRBD2. The CDR3 spans 15 residues. Germline V lookup: CDR1 SGHDN, CDR2 FVKESK. The trim removed 6 bases at V and 5 bases at J, leaving 9 bases unmatched. CDR3 sequence (DNA): TGTGCCAGCAGTCTCTACGGGGGGGGCCACAATGAGCAGTTCTTC. Translating gives CASSLYGGGHNEQFF. Full variable domain (missing parts from reference TRBV14 and TRBJ2-1): EAGVTQFPSHSVIEKGQTVTLRCDPISGHDNLYWYRRVMGKEIKFLLHFVKESKQDESGMPNNRFLAERTGGTYSTLKVQPAELEDSGVYFCASSLYGGGHNEQFFGPGTRLTVL.

This clonotype was found a few times. V and J are TRBV7-6 and TRBJ2-7, with TRBD1 as a possible D gene (5 bases). There are 15 residues in the CDR3. Trimming stripped 1 base from V and 5 bases from J, with 15 bases between. Germline V gene lookup returns CDR1 SGHVS and CDR2 FNYEAQ. The CDR3 region has the DNA TGTGCCAGCAGCTTAGTAGGGGATTCCATCCACGAGCAGTACTTC. Protein sequence: CASSLVGDSIHEQYF.

The J gene is TRBJ1-2, the V gene TRBV27; perhaps TRBD1 as D (5 bases). Deletions cut 5 bases from V and 2 bases from J, with 18 bases between. The CDR3 contains 16 residues. Germline CDR1 MNHEY, CDR2 SMNVEV (reference sequence). CDR3 loop: CASSGRRGYYNYGYTF. The CDR3 coding sequence is TGTGCCAGCAGTGGGAGGAGGGGCTATTACAACTATGGCTACACCTTC.

Of note for this clonotype: At one boundary the junction diverges from the germline segment, which might be a read error. The chain couples TRBV12-3 or TRBV12-4 to TRBJ1-6; TRBD1 might be the D (5 bases). The CDR3 length is 15 residues. Written as DNA, the CDR3 is TGTGCCAGCAGTTTGTGGGCAGGGAACAATTCACCCCCCCACTTT. Amino acids: CASSLWAGNNSPPHF.

The rearrangement links TRBV27 to TRBJ2-2, with 7 bases that match TRBD1. The CDR3 extends over 16 amino acids. CDR1 and CDR2 (germline): MNHEY, SMNVEV (reference sequence). J was trimmed by 4 bases and V by 2 bases; bases with no gene match: 7. CDR3 in DNA: TGTGCCAGCAGTTTACTGGACAGGTGGGGCACCGGGGAGCTGTTTTTT. It encodes CASSLLDRWGTGELFF.

The chain combines TRBV20-1 with TRBJ2-1; D is perhaps TRBD1 (5 bases). This CDR3 is built from 15 residues. The V end was cut by 3 bases, the J end by 4 bases, with 16 bases between. Germline V gene sequence: CDR1 DFQATT, CDR2 SNEGSKA (reference sequence). The CDR3 spells CSARESGKGYNEQFF. CDR3 nucleotides: TGCAGTGCTAGGGAGTCGGGTAAGGGGTACAATGAGCAGTTCTTC.